This TCR beta chain was documented in a study of long-term antiretroviral therapy in people with HIV. Germline CDR1 reads MNHNY; CDR2 reads SVGAGI (reference sequence). Deletions cut 4 bases from V and 4 bases from J, with 5 bases between. The CDR3 is 12 amino acids. Version v3.0 of the immunoSEQ assay ran at survey level. This table comes from immunoSEQ multiplex PCR, and its TCRdb copy is limited to in-frame clones, with some not included. The data contain 35,000 or so clones, about 88% of them singletons. This sequence originates from a woman aged 25 to 39 with HIV. This chain connects TRBV6-6 to TRBJ2-4; D is perhaps TRBD2 (5 bases). The sequencing used unsorted PBMCs, collected around 2.7 years before starting antiretroviral therapy. CDR3 DNA: TGTGCCAGCAGTTGGGAGAAAAACATTCAGTACTTC. Amino acid sequence: CASSWEKNIQYF.